One sample yielded the 11 T cell receptor beta chains listed below, sequenced in a study of blood T cell repertoires in COVID-19 (dated by TCRdb to the early 2020s). Preparation of the library involved the immunoSEQ multiplex PCR assay. This immuneACCESS table, as held by TCRdb, lists in-frame sequences with V and J called but not all clones. Of the missing ones, under half trace to an unresolved V gene in checked studies; the others have no known cause. This sample comprises a few hundred thousand clones, roughly nine tenths of them detected only once. Over 4% of the sample rests with the top ten. The sequenced sample consisted of peripheral blood. The receptor source for this set is a man in his fifties or sixties who had recovered from COVID-19.

This sequence joins TRBV9 and TRBJ2-1, with D tentatively TRBD2 (5 bases). Per the germline V gene, CDR1 is SGDLS and CDR2 is YYNGEE. CDR3 size: 15 residues. Trimming left V 1 base short and J 1 base short, with 9 bases between. CDR3 region: CASSVLASSYNEQFF. CDR3 bases: TGTGCCAGCAGCGTACTAGCTTCATCCTACAATGAGCAGTTCTTC. Looking up the rest from reference TRBV9 and TRBJ2-1 gives the full variable domain: DSGVTQTPKHLITATGQRVTLRCSPRSGDLSVYWYQQSLDQGLQFLIQYYNGEERAKGNILERFSAQQFPDLHSELNLSSLELGDSALYFCASSVLASSYNEQFFGPGTRLTVL.

The V gene is TRBV7-2, the J gene TRBJ1-5; 10 positions match TRBD1. J gave up 6 bases and V 2 bases, and 4 bases lay outside the gene matches. Per germline, CDR1 SGHTA and CDR2 FQGNSA. The CDR3 runs to 15 residues. The CDR3, as DNA: TGTGCCAGCAGCTTAACCGGACAGGGGGGTCAGCCCCAGCATTTT. This encodes CASSLTGQGGQPQHF.

V gene TRBV7-2 combines with J gene TRBJ1-3; D call uncertain. V was shortened by 6 bases and J by 4 bases, with 7 bases between the two germline ends. The V gene's germline CDR1 is SGHTA and CDR2 FQGNSA. The CDR3 is 12 residues long. CDR3 protein: CASRYSGNTIYF. The CDR3 DNA reads TGTGCCAGCAGATACTCAGGAAACACCATATATTTT.

This sequence joins TRBV2 and TRBJ2-6, with 9 bases lining up with TRBD1. Germline-derived CDR1 and CDR2 are SNHLY and FYNNEI. J gave up 0 bases and V 3 bases, and 3 bases lay outside the gene matches. The CDR3 sequence is 17 residues long. The CDR3 region has the DNA TGTGCCAGCAGTGATGCGACAGGGGGCTCTGGGGCCAACGTCCTGACTTTC. Its translation is CASSDATGGSGANVLTF. The variable domain in full, with the rest retrieved from reference TRBV2 and TRBJ2-6, is EPEVTQTPSHQVTQMGQEVILRCVPISNHLYFYWYRQILGQKVEFLVSFYNNEISEKSEIFDDQFSVERPDGSNFTLKIRSTKLEDSAMYFCASSDATGGSGANVLTFGAGSRLTVL.

The CDR3 is CASSLGGINGYTF. The CDR3 DNA sequence: TGTGCCAGCAGCTTAGGCGGGATAAATGGCTACACCTTC. The chain uses TRBV11-1 and TRBJ1-2; D not resolved. There are 13 residues in the CDR3. The V gene lost 1 base and the J gene lost 6 bases, with 9 bases spanning the gap. Germline V gene sequence: CDR1 SGHAT, CDR2 FQDESV (reference sequence).

The V call is TRBV18, the J call TRBJ1-2; D unresolved. V lost 2 bases and J 6 bases, leaving 19 bases between the germline ends. This CDR3 is built from 16 residues. Germline values: CDR1 KGHSH, CDR2 LQKENI. The CDR3 loop is CASSPGGRRDDDGYTF. The DNA of the CDR3 is TGTGCCAGCTCACCAGGTGGGCGGCGGGATGACGATGGCTACACCTTC.

This chain uses TRBV30 with TRBJ1-3, with TRBD1 matching over 9 bases. After removal of 4 bases from V and 1 base from J, the junction contained 5 bases not matched to a gene. CDR3 size: 15 residues. Germline values: CDR1 GTSNPN, CDR2 SVGIG (reference sequence). The CDR3 here is CAWKGQGSSGNTIYF. The DNA for the CDR3 is TGTGCCTGGAAGGGACAGGGATCTTCTGGAAACACCATATATTTT. The complete variable domain, with remaining parts taken from reference TRBV30 and TRBJ1-3, reads SQTIHQWPATLVQPVGSPLSLECTVEGTSNPNLYWYRQAAGRGLQLLFYSVGIGQISSEVPQNLSASRPQDRQFILSSKKLLLSDSGFYLCAWKGQGSSGNTIYFGEGSWLTVV.

The rearrangement links TRBV3-1 (or the pseudogene TRBV3-2) to TRBJ2-7; no definite D call. The germline V gene has CDR1 LGHDT and CDR2 YNNKEL (reference sequence). The CDR3 runs 15 residues. V lost 0 bases and J 3 bases, leaving 12 bases between the germline ends. The CDR3 here is CASSQDLGRIYEQYF. CDR3 DNA: TGTGCCAGCAGCCAAGACTTGGGCCGTATCTACGAGCAGTACTTC.

A single count supports this clone. V gene TRBV5-1 combines with J gene TRBJ2-1; 12 bases align to TRBD2. The CDR3 sequence is 18 residues long. Germline assignment: CDR1 SGHRS and CDR2 YFSETQ. The V gene end was trimmed by 0 bases and the J gene end by 7 bases; junction bases not matched to a gene: 11. The CDR3 bases are TGCGCCAGCAGCTTGGCCCTAGCGGGGGGGCAACTTATGAATGAGCAGTTCTTC. This translates into CASSLALAGGQLMNEQFF.

About this clone itself: Other DNA variants within this sample encode the same CDR3. This rearrangement joins TRBV19 to TRBJ1-4, with 10 bases fitting TRBD1. The germline CDR1 and CDR2 sequences are LNHDA and SQIVND (reference sequence). V gave up 2 bases and J gave up 5 bases; unmatched junction bases: 5. The CDR3 extends over 16 amino acids. The CDR3 DNA sequence: TGTGCCAGTAGTATATCGCCGGGACAGGGGAATGAAAAACTGTTTTTT. This gives the protein CASSISPGQGNEKLFF.

J is TRBJ2-6 and V is TRBV5-1, with D unresolved. This CDR3 comprises 15 residues. The germline V and J ends were trimmed by 2 bases and 3 bases, with 9 bases remaining between them. Per the germline V gene, CDR1 is SGHRS and CDR2 is YFSETQ. The CDR3 bases are TGCGCCAGCAGCTTCGGTGCCGGTGGGGCCAACGTCCTGACTTTC. Protein: CASSFGAGGANVLTF.